One and the same sample provided the 15 T cell receptor beta chains below, sequenced in a study of identical twins. TCRdb independently ran MiXCR on the 5' RACE reads; one entry per CDR3 protein. The data hold about 100,000 distinct CDR3 sequences, with about 5.6% observed a single time. Sequenced material: memory T cells sorted from blood. These receptor sequences come from a woman in her forties or fifties in good health.

Many counts were recorded for this clonotype. J is TRBJ1-1 and V is TRBV2; D remains unclear. The CDR3 has 13 amino acids. The germline gives CDR1 SNHLY, CDR2 FYNNEI. V was clipped by 6 bases and J by 1 base, with 9 bases between them. Here the CDR3 DNA reads TGTGCCAGCAGCGAAAACCCGAACACTGAAGCTTTCTTT. It codes for CASSENPNTEAFF.

This clonotype was seen a handful of times. This CDR3 reads CASSTRQGLNTEAFF. For the CDR3, the DNA is TGTGCCAGCAGTACCCGACAGGGCCTGAACACTGAAGCTTTCTTT. The gene calls are TRBV6-1 and TRBJ1-1; 7 bases agree with TRBD1. V lost 5 bases, J lost 0 bases, and 6 bases stayed unmatched. The CDR3 contains 15 residues. The V gene's germline CDR1 is MNHNS and CDR2 SASEGT.

To note about this clonotype: The CDR3 does not close with the conserved phenylalanine or tryptophan, likely indicating a read error. The chain carries TRBV29-1 and TRBJ2-3; D remains unclear. The CDR3 is 14 residues long. V was pared by 0 bases and J by 0 bases, with 7 bases between. CDR1 is SQVTM and CDR2 is ANQGSEA in the germline V gene. The CDR3 loop reads CSVEDRSSTDTQYL. The CDR3 bases are TGCAGCGTTGAAGACAGGTCTAGCACAGATACGCAGTATCTT.

This clonotype was observed a handful of times. The chain employs TRBV20-1 and TRBJ2-7; 10 nucleotides match TRBD2. The CDR3 contains 13 residues. The ends lost 5 bases at V and 6 bases at J; junction bases unmatched: 7. Germline assignment: CDR1 DFQATT and CDR2 SNEGSKA (reference sequence). DNA of the CDR3: TGCAGTGCTTCAAGCGGGAGGGCCGTCGAGCAGTACGTC. Protein sequence: CSASSGRAVEQYV.

The table lists this clonotype with a few counts. V gene TRBV20-1 combines with J gene TRBJ2-7; 12 bases are a match to TRBD1. The V segment lost 0 bases and the J segment 2 bases; nucleotides outside the gene matches: 20. CDR3 length equals 21 residues. Germline CDR1 and CDR2: DFQATT and SNEGSKA (reference sequence). The CDR3 reads CSARDLRDRGLIAGQAYEQYF. The CDR3 region has the DNA TGCAGTGCTAGAGATCTCCGGGACAGGGGGCTGATAGCGGGACAGGCCTACGAGCAGTACTTC.

This clonotype appeared once. Being one base from a much bigger clone, this may be a read error. V usage is TRBV7-6 and J usage is TRBJ2-1; 12 bases fit TRBD2. This CDR3 has 16 amino acids. Germline lookup yields CDR1 SGHVS and CDR2 FNYEAQ. The CDR3 spells CACSLGLAGSYNEQFF. Here the CDR3 DNA reads TGTGCCTGCAGCTTGGGACTAGCGGGTTCCTACAATGAGCAGTTCTTC.

The chain employs TRBV14 and TRBJ2-1, with TRBD2 matching 8 bases. Germline assignment: CDR1 SGHDN and CDR2 FVKESK. The J segment lost 5 bases and the V segment lost 5 bases, leaving 11 bases of the junction unmatched. This CDR3 has 16 residues. The CDR3 is CASSRRRTSIDNEQFF. CDR3 DNA sequence: TGTGCCAGCAGCAGACGAAGGACTAGCATCGACAATGAGCAGTTCTTC.

This clonotype was observed many times. The chain is built from TRBV5-6 and TRBJ2-3; D possibly corresponds to TRBD2 (6 bases). V lost 2 bases to trimming and J lost 1 base, with 11 bases between them. CDR1 and CDR2 (germline): SGHDT, YYEEEE. The CDR3 is 15 amino acids. CDR3 nucleotide sequence: TGTGCCAGCAGCTTAGGGCGGGACCGCACAGATACGCAGTATTTT. Translated, it gives CASSLGRDRTDTQYF.

This clonotype was found many times. The gene calls are TRBV7-9 and TRBJ1-1; D is ambiguous. Germline assignment: CDR1 SEHNR and CDR2 FQNEAQ (reference sequence). Trimming cost V 4 bases and J 4 bases, with 13 bases left between them. This CDR3 spans 14 amino acids. The CDR3 sequence: CASSWLREGTEAFF. CDR3 in DNA: TGTGCCAGCAGCTGGCTCCGGGAGGGCACTGAAGCTTTCTTT.

This clonotype has at least ten counts. V is TRBV5-1 and J is TRBJ2-1, with 11 nucleotides matching TRBD2. Germline V gene lookup returns CDR1 SGHRS and CDR2 YFSETQ. The CDR3 contains 16 residues. V shed 1 base, J shed 5 bases, and the junction held 5 bases outside the gene matches. Here the CDR3 DNA reads TGCGCCAGCAGCTTGCTTACTAGCGGGGGCAACAATGAGCAGTTCTTC. Amino acids: CASSLLTSGGNNEQFF.

This clonotype appeared many times. The chain uses TRBV5-5 and TRBJ2-5; D tentatively fits TRBD1 or TRBD2 (5 bases each). V dropped 4 bases and J dropped 2 bases, with 15 bases sitting between them. From germline, CDR1 is SGHKS and CDR2 YYEKEE (reference sequence). The CDR3 totals 15 residues. Here the CDR3 reads CASSVSPGRQETQYF. DNA of the CDR3: TGTGCCAGCAGCGTGTCGCCAGGGAGACAAGAGACCCAGTACTTC. Drawing the rest from reference TRBV5-5 and TRBJ2-5, the complete variable domain is DAGVTQSPTHLIKTRGQQVTLRCSPISGHKSVSWYQQVLGQGPQFIFQYYEKEERGRGNFPDRFSARQFPNYSSELNVNALLLGDSALYLCASSVSPGRQETQYFGPGTRLLVL.

This clonotype was counted ten times or more. The chain recombines TRBV7-8 with TRBJ1-1, with D possibly TRBD1 on 5 matching bases. Germline CDR1 is SGHVS and CDR2 is FQNEAQ. V was pared by 3 bases and J by 4 bases, with 9 bases between. The CDR3 consists of 13 residues. The CDR3: CASSFRGSTEAFF. The CDR3 nucleotides read TGTGCCAGCAGCTTCCGGGGCAGCACTGAAGCTTTCTTT.

This clonotype came up many times. The chain joins TRBV27 to TRBJ1-6; no reliable D call. The CDR3 consists of 13 residues. CDR1 and CDR2 (germline): MNHEY, SMNVEV (reference sequence). Trimming took off 4 bases at V and 8 bases at J, with 9 bases between the two ends. CDR3 residues: CASSWREYSPLHF. The CDR3 DNA is TGTGCCAGCAGTTGGAGGGAGTATTCACCCCTCCACTTT.

This clonotype was seen many times. The chain combines TRBV19 with TRBJ2-3, with a tentative D call TRBD1 (6 bases). CDR1 and CDR2 (germline): LNHDA, SQIVND (reference sequence). V was clipped by 5 bases and J by 0 bases, with 9 bases between them. The CDR3 consists of 14 residues. CDR3 loop: CASSRTASTDTQYF. In nucleotides, the CDR3 is TGTGCCAGTAGTCGGACAGCTAGCACAGATACGCAGTATTTT.

This clonotype was detected many times. This chain uses TRBV28 with TRBJ2-2; 11 bases line up with TRBD2. V lost 6 bases, J lost 4 bases, and 4 bases stayed unmatched. The V gene's germline CDR1 is MDHEN and CDR2 SYDVKM. CDR3 size: 15 residues. The CDR3 here is CASSPGLAGTGELFF. DNA of the CDR3: TGTGCCAGCAGCCCCGGACTAGCGGGCACCGGGGAGCTGTTTTTT.